This T cell receptor (beta chain) was sequenced during a study of response to subunit inactivated influenza vaccine. TCRdb re-called the RT-PCR reads with MiXCR, one entry per CDR3 protein. Of about 170,000 distinct CDR3 sequences listed, about 10% were seen once; the top ten hold 35% to 40%. The CDR3 runs to 12 residues. Trimming stripped 3 bases from V and 7 bases from J, with 7 bases between. This clonotype was seen a handful of times. V usage is TRBV12-3 or TRBV12-4 and J usage is TRBJ2-1, with D unresolved. The TCR was taken from a man between 45 and 75 years old who received an inactivated influenza vaccine. The sequencing used CD8+ T cells sorted from PBMCs, collected roughly 24 months after vaccination. CDR3 nucleotides: TGTGCCAGCAGTTTTAACGGGAATGAGCAGTTCTTC. Amino acid sequence: CASSFNGNEQFF.